This TCR beta chain came from a study of cytomegalovirus exposure and HLA in healthy donors. Study observations and caveats: Specificity of three CMV-associated chains for CMV antigens was verified in vitro.

About this clone: Its antigen remains unidentified.

Primers included in the PCR were 60 Vbeta and 13 Jbeta primers. Produced via immunoSEQ multiplex PCR; TCRdb's table is partial and in-frame only. The sample has around 140,000 clones; about four fifths are singletons. CDR1 is SEHNR and CDR2 is FQNEAQ in the germline V gene (reference sequence). V dropped 4 bases and J dropped 10 bases, with 16 bases sitting between them. The CDR3 totals 13 residues. This receptor was taken from a man in his forties or fifties in good health and CMV-seronegative. Sequenced: PBMCs. The gene calls are TRBV7-9 and TRBJ1-1, with unresolved D. The CDR3 region has the DNA TGTGCCAGCAGCTATCGACAAGAGAGCTCAGCTTTCTTT. Translating it yields CASSYRQESSAFF. Complete variable domain (other parts from reference TRBV7-9 and TRBJ1-1): DTGVSQNPRHKITKRGQNVTFRCDPISEHNRLYWYRQTLGQGPEFLTYFQNEAQLEKSRLLSDRFSAERPKGSFSTLEIQRTEQGDSAMYLCASSYRQESSAFFGQGTRLTVV.